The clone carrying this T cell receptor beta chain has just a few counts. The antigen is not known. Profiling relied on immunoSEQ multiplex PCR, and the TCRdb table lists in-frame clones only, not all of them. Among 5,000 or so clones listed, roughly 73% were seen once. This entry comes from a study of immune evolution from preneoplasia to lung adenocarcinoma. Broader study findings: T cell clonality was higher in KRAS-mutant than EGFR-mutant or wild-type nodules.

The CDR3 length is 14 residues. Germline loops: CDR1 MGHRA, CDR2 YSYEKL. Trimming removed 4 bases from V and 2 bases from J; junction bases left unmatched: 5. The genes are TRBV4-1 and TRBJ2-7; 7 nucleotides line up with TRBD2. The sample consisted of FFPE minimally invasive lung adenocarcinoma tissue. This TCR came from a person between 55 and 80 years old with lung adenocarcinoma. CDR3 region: CASSLAGETYEQYF. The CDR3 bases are TGCGCCAGCAGCCTAGCGGGTGAAACCTACGAGCAGTACTTC.